One sample yielded the 13 T cell receptor beta chains listed below, sequenced in a study of blood T cell repertoires in COVID-19. Clones were read by immunoSEQ multiplex PCR, and TCRdb kept only the in-frame ones, dropping some. This sample carries over 200,000 clones, about 90% of them seen once, and the ten largest clones take under 1.5%. Material: peripheral blood. These receptors were collected from a man in his thirties or forties with acute or convalescent COVID-19.

The chain has TRBV5-1 and TRBJ1-3, with D possibly being TRBD1 (6 bases). Trimming cost V 4 bases and J 0 bases, with 8 bases left between them. From germline, CDR1 is SGHRS and CDR2 YFSETQ. CDR3 length equals 14 residues. CDR3 nucleotides: TGCGCCAGCAGCGGGGACATCTCTGGAAACACCATATATTTT. Protein: CASSGDISGNTIYF. Complete variable domain (other parts from reference TRBV5-1 and TRBJ1-3): KAGVTQTPRYLIKTRGQQVTLSCSPISGHRSVSWYQQTPGQGLQFLFEYFSETQRNKGNFPGRFSGRQFSNSRSEMNVSTLELGDSALYLCASSGDISGNTIYFGEGSWLTVV.

This rearrangement joins TRBV7-3 to TRBJ2-1; 9 bases are a match to TRBD2. V lost 5 bases to trimming and J lost 6 bases; unmatched junction nucleotides: 11. There are 16 residues in the CDR3. Germline lookup yields CDR1 SGHTA and CDR2 FQGTGA. This CDR3 is CASSPLAGGAANEQFF. CDR3 sequence (DNA): TGTGCCAGCAGCCCCTTGGCGGGAGGGGCCGCCAATGAGCAGTTCTTC.

This chain uses TRBV27 with TRBJ2-2, with no clear D. CDR3 length: 15 amino acids. V shed 0 bases and J shed 6 bases, with 11 bases lying between them. Germline CDR1 is MNHEY and CDR2 is SMNVEV (reference sequence). The DNA for the CDR3 is TGTGCCAGCAGTTTATCGCGAATGCACGCCGGGGAGCTGTTTTTT. Residues: CASSLSRMHAGELFF.

The J gene is TRBJ1-2, the V gene TRBV12-3 or TRBV12-4; D is unclear. The CDR3 runs to 13 residues. Trimming removed 3 bases from V and 5 bases from J, with 10 bases in between. The CDR3: CASSFGPLYGYTF. In DNA, the CDR3 is TGTGCCAGCAGTTTCGGTCCATTATATGGCTACACCTTC.

The chain combines TRBV3-1 (or the pseudogene TRBV3-2) with TRBJ1-1, with D maybe TRBD1 (6 bases). V was clipped by 4 bases and J by 3 bases, with 15 bases between them. The CDR3 runs 15 residues. Per germline, CDR1 LGHDT and CDR2 YNNKEL (reference sequence). The CDR3 protein is CASSPVQGWDTEAFF. The CDR3 nucleotides read TGTGCCAGCAGCCCTGTTCAGGGGTGGGACACTGAAGCTTTCTTT.

The rearrangement uses TRBV9 and TRBJ2-1; 7 nucleotides match TRBD2. With 4 bases clipped from V and 7 bases from J, the junction kept 11 bases outside the gene matches. Per the germline V gene, CDR1 is SGDLS and CDR2 is YYNGEE. The CDR3 totals 15 residues. Here the CDR3 DNA reads TGTGCCAGCAGCCCTCGGGGGGAGCGGGTAAATGAGCAGTTCTTC. Its protein product is CASSPRGERVNEQFF.

The chain joins TRBV28 to TRBJ1-5; 7 nucleotides align to TRBD1. After removal of 3 bases from V and 11 bases from J, the junction contained 10 bases not matched to a gene. The CDR3 loop spans 14 amino acids. Germline lookup yields CDR1 MDHEN and CDR2 SYDVKM. CDR3 amino acids: CASSLATGSRTQHF. DNA of the CDR3: TGTGCCAGCAGTTTGGCGACAGGGAGTCGGACCCAGCATTTT.

The gene calls are TRBV3-1 (or the pseudogene TRBV3-2) and TRBJ1-6; TRBD1 aligns across 9 bases. Germline lookup yields CDR1 LGHDT and CDR2 YNNKEL (reference sequence). This CDR3 contains 15 residues. V trimming: 6 bases; J trimming: 9 bases; junction bases outside the gene matches: 9. Here the CDR3 DNA reads TGTGCCAGCAGGGGGACAGGGACGAATGCTTCACCCCTCCACTTT. Translated, it gives CASRGTGTNASPLHF.

This chain uses TRBV30 with TRBJ1-5, with 7 bases aligning to TRBD1. The CDR3 has 14 amino acids. Germline values: CDR1 GTSNPN, CDR2 SVGIG (reference sequence). Trimming at V came to 1 base and at J to 7 bases, leaving 7 bases not matched to a gene. In DNA form, the CDR3 reads TGTGCCTGGAGTGCGTACAGGGGAAACCAGCCCCAGCATTTT. Protein sequence: CAWSAYRGNQPQHF.

This clone has a single count. This chain links TRBV3-1 (or the pseudogene TRBV3-2) with TRBJ1-5; TRBD1 might be the D (5 bases). This CDR3 contains 14 residues. The V gene's germline CDR1 is LGHDT and CDR2 YNNKEL (reference sequence). Trimming took off 5 bases at V and 3 bases at J, with 11 bases between the two ends. CDR3 DNA sequence: TGTGCCAGCAGCTTCAGACAGTACAATCAGCCCCAGCATTTT. Protein product: CASSFRQYNQPQHF.

The gene calls are TRBV5-4 and TRBJ2-5, with 9 bases fitting TRBD1. V shed 2 bases and J 2 bases; nucleotides not matched to a gene: 4. This CDR3 is 15 amino acids long. Germline CDR1 and CDR2: SGHNT and YYREEE (reference sequence). The CDR3 is CASSFGQGSQETQYF. The CDR3 nucleotides read TGTGCCAGCAGCTTCGGACAGGGGAGTCAAGAGACCCAGTACTTC. Based on the CDR3 plus reference TRBV5-4 and TRBJ2-5, the full variable domain is ETGVTQSPTHLIKTRGQQVTLRCSSQSGHNTVSWYQQALGQGPQFIFQYYREEENGRGNFPPRFSGLQFPNYSSELNVNALELDDSALYLCASSFGQGSQETQYFGPGTRLLVL.

V usage is TRBV11-2 and J usage is TRBJ2-5; 9 bases agree with TRBD2. The germline V gene encodes CDR1 SGHAT and CDR2 FQNNGV. This CDR3 has 15 residues. The V gene end was trimmed by 2 bases and the J gene end by 5 bases; junction bases not matched to a gene: 6. Written as DNA, the CDR3 is TGTGCCAGCAGCTTATTAGCGGGGGTGGGGGAGACCCAGTACTTC. It encodes CASSLLAGVGETQYF.

V gene TRBV27 combines with J gene TRBJ1-5, with 9 bases that match TRBD1. The CDR3 covers 19 residues. Germline V gives CDR1 MNHEY, CDR2 SMNVEV (reference sequence). V lost 6 bases, J lost 6 bases, and 21 bases stayed unmatched. In nucleotides, the CDR3 is TGTGCCAGCAGCTCCAACCCGGGACAGGGATTAGTGAGGGGTCAGCCCCAGCATTTT. Translating it yields CASSSNPGQGLVRGQPQHF.